The rows below give T cell receptor beta chains drawn from one sample of a study of T cells in Graves' hyperthyroidism and ophthalmopathy. TCRdb used MiXCR to reprocess the multiplex PCR reads, holding one entry per CDR3 protein. The table lists approximately 410,000 distinct CDR3 sequences, around 15% of them singletons, with around 5.3% in the top ten. The sample comprised blood. The receptors stem from a woman between 18 and 30 years old with Graves' hyperthyroidism. The CDR3 runs from the conserved cysteine through the conserved F or W. D genes are given only for firm matches. The size of a clone is reported for some rows only, either as once, few or many, or as a class for expanded clones.

J: TRBJ2-7
V: TRBV20-1
size: many
D: TRBD2
CDR3: CSALAASGNSYEQYF
DNA: TGCAGTGCCCTGGCGGCTAGCGGGAATTCTTACGAGCAGTACTTC

J: TRBJ2-7
V: TRBV7-3
size: NA
D: NA
CDR3: CASSLNFLAIPYEQYF
DNA: TGTGCCAGCAGCTTAAATTTCTTGGCGATTCCCTACGAGCAGTACTTC

J: TRBJ2-1
V: TRBV9
size: few
D: TRBD1
CDR3: CASSLRGEDRVVLAYNEQFF
DNA: TGTGCCAGCAGCCTTAGGGGCGAGGACAGGGTTGTCCTGGCCTACAATGAGCAGTTCTTC

J: TRBJ1-2
V: TRBV12-3/TRBV12-4
size: many
D: NA
CDR3: CASSFGRINYGYTF
DNA: TGTGCCAGCAGTTTTGGAAGAATTAACTATGGCTACACCTTC

J: TRBJ2-2
V: TRBV7-8
size: NA
D: TRBD1
CDR3: CASSLPMTGGAAGELFF
DNA: TGTGCCAGCAGCTTACCGATGACAGGGGGCGCCGCCGGGGAGCTGTTTTTT

J: TRBJ1-1
V: TRBV6-2/TRBV6-3
size: once
D: NA
CDR3: CASSPPGPGGSNTKAFF
DNA: TGTGCCAGCAGTCCCCCGGGACCCGGAGGCTCGAACACTAAAGCTTTCTTT

J: TRBJ2-7
V: TRBV6-1
size: few
D: NA
CDR3: CASSSRDGDYEQYF
DNA: TGTGCCAGCAGTTCCCGGGACGGGGACTACGAGCAGTACTTC

J: TRBJ2-3
V: TRBV7-9
size: many
D: NA
CDR3: CASSPPGPTDTQYF
DNA: TGTGCCAGCAGCCCCCCGGGACCGACAGATACGCAGTATTTT

J: TRBJ1-2
V: TRBV11-2
size: many
D: NA
CDR3: CASSELGRRGYGYTF
DNA: TGTGCCAGCAGCGAGCTGGGACGCCGAGGCTATGGCTACACCTTC

J: TRBJ1-5
V: TRBV16
size: few
D: NA
CDR3: CASSPGEGWQPQHF
DNA: TGTGCCAGCAGTCCCGGGGAGGGTTGGCAGCCCCAGCATTTT

J: TRBJ1-4
V: TRBV12-3/TRBV12-4
size: NA
D: NA
CDR3: CASSLVGWLDNEKLFF
DNA: TGTGCCAGCAGTTTAGTGGGGTGGTTAGATAATGAAAAACTGTTTTTT

J: TRBJ2-7
V: TRBV27
size: NA
D: NA
CDR3: CASSYPNGEQYF
DNA: TGTGCCAGCAGTTATCCGAATGGCGAGCAGTACTTC

J: TRBJ1-2
V: TRBV5-5
size: few
D: NA
CDR3: CASSLVSGTPANYGYTF
DNA: TGTGCCAGCAGCTTGGTGTCCGGGACCCCAGCTAACTATGGCTACACCTTC

J: TRBJ2-7
V: TRBV7-2
size: few
D: NA
CDR3: CASSLEKGRFSEQYF
DNA: TGTGCCAGCAGCTTAGAGAAGGGCCGGTTCTCCGAGCAGTACTTC

J: TRBJ1-1
V: TRBV11-2
size: few
D: NA
CDR3: CASSSYSTAMNTEAFF
DNA: TGTGCCAGCAGCTCCTATTCGACAGCTATGAACACTGAAGCTTTCTTT

J: TRBJ1-5
V: TRBV6-6
size: many
D: NA
CDR3: CASSYGQRRNQPQHF
DNA: TGTGCCAGCAGTTACGGACAGCGTAGGAATCAGCCCCAGCATTTT

J: TRBJ2-7
V: TRBV2
size: few
D: TRBD2
CDR3: CASSEALWGLLGEQYF
DNA: TGTGCCAGCAGTGAAGCGCTATGGGGACTACTCGGCGAGCAGTACTTC

J: TRBJ1-1
V: TRBV5-1
size: many
D: NA
CDR3: CASSLVGPESNTEAFF
DNA: TGCGCCAGCAGCTTGGTGGGGCCAGAATCGAACACTGAAGCTTTCTTT

J: TRBJ2-7
V: TRBV20-1
size: many
D: TRBD1
CDR3: CSARDPGQGGYEQYF
DNA: TGCAGTGCTAGAGACCCGGGACAGGGCGGCTACGAGCAGTACTTC

J: TRBJ2-5
V: TRBV11-2
size: NA
D: TRBD1
CDR3: CASSLDRGLETQYF
DNA: TGTGCCAGCAGCTTAGACAGGGGGCTAGAGACCCAGTACTTC

J: TRBJ2-4
V: TRBV18
size: many
D: NA
CDR3: CASSLSQRAKNIQYF
DNA: TGTGCCAGCTCACTGTCACAGAGAGCCAAAAACATTCAGTACTTC

J: TRBJ2-6
V: TRBV7-2
size: few
D: NA
CDR3: CASRVSVGANVLTF
DNA: TGTGCCAGCAGGGTCAGCGTTGGGGCCAACGTCCTGACTTTC

J: TRBJ2-3
V: TRBV27
size: NA
D: TRBD2
CDR3: CASNPGLAGDWRDTQYF
DNA: TGTGCCAGCAATCCGGGACTAGCGGGAGATTGGCGGGATACGCAGTATTTT

J: TRBJ1-2
V: TRBV9
size: many
D: TRBD1
CDR3: CASRGGTGKLYTF
DNA: TGTGCCAGCAGGGGAGGGACAGGAAAACTCTACACCTTC

J: TRBJ1-1
V: TRBV6-5
size: many
D: NA
CDR3: CASSYSNRVQNTEAFF
DNA: TGTGCCAGCAGTTACTCGAATCGGGTACAGAACACTGAAGCTTTCTTT

J: TRBJ1-5
V: TRBV20-1
size: many
D: NA
CDR3: CSARRGLLPNQPQHF
DNA: TGCAGTGCAAGGCGGGGACTCCTTCCCAATCAGCCCCAGCATTTT

J: TRBJ2-7
V: TRBV4-1
size: few
D: NA
CDR3: CASSQDGFEQYF
DNA: TGCGCCAGCAGCCAAGACGGTTTCGAGCAGTACTTC

J: TRBJ2-7
V: TRBV28
size: many
D: NA
CDR3: CASSSPGPNNYEQYF
DNA: TGTGCCAGCAGTTCCCCGGGACCAAACAATTACGAGCAGTACTTC

J: TRBJ1-1
V: TRBV25-1
size: NA
D: NA
CDR3: CASSVRAEGTEAFF
DNA: TGTGCCAGCAGTGTCCGGGCAGAGGGCACTGAAGCTTTCTTT

J: TRBJ1-1
V: TRBV3-1
size: many
D: NA
CDR3: CAISGLNTEAFF
DNA: TGTGCCATCAGTGGGCTGAACACTGAAGCTTTCTTT

J: TRBJ2-7
V: TRBV10-3
size: many
D: NA
CDR3: CATLTSNEQYF
DNA: TGTGCCACCCTAACCTCAAACGAGCAGTACTTC

J: TRBJ1-2
V: TRBV5-5
size: many
D: NA
CDR3: CASSLGTDPYGYTF
DNA: TGTGCCAGCAGCTTGGGGACCGATCCATATGGCTACACCTTC

J: TRBJ2-7
V: TRBV12-3/TRBV12-4
size: many
D: TRBD1
CDR3: CASKGTGRYEQYF
DNA: TGTGCCAGCAAGGGGACAGGAAGATACGAGCAGTACTTC

J: TRBJ1-6
V: TRBV20-1
size: few
D: NA
CDR3: CSARDHQRSYNSPLHF
DNA: TGCAGTGCTAGAGATCACCAGAGGTCCTATAATTCACCCCTCCACTTT

J: TRBJ2-1
V: TRBV7-8
size: many
D: NA
CDR3: CASGNNEQFF
DNA: TGTGCCAGCGGAAACAATGAGCAGTTCTTC

J: TRBJ1-1
V: TRBV18
size: many
D: NA
CDR3: CASSPRSGLLMNTEAFF
DNA: TGTGCCAGCTCACCGAGATCGGGACTTCTCATGAACACTGAAGCTTTCTTT

J: TRBJ2-3
V: TRBV6-1
size: few
D: NA
CDR3: CASGSPASTDTQYF
DNA: TGTGCCAGCGGATCCCCGGCCAGCACAGATACGCAGTATTTT

J: TRBJ2-7
V: TRBV20-1
size: NA
D: NA
CDR3: CSVFRKISEQYF
DNA: TGCAGCGTATTCAGGAAAATCTCAGAGCAGTACTTC

J: TRBJ2-3
V: TRBV29-1
size: NA
D: TRBD2
CDR3: CSVAGKTSGSSDTQYF
DNA: TGCAGCGTCGCGGGAAAAACTAGCGGGAGTTCAGATACGCAGTATTTT

J: TRBJ1-1
V: TRBV3-1
size: many
D: NA
CDR3: CASSHGQRNTEAFF
DNA: TGTGCCAGCAGCCACGGACAGAGGAACACTGAAGCTTTCTTT

J: TRBJ2-3
V: TRBV9
size: NA
D: NA
CDR3: CASSVLGGTDTQYF
DNA: TGTGCCAGCAGCGTATTGGGCGGCACAGATACGCAGTATTTT

J: TRBJ2-7
V: TRBV4-1
size: few
D: NA
CDR3: CASSQEVRGTYEQYF
DNA: TGCGCCAGCAGCCAAGAAGTTCGGGGAACCTACGAGCAGTACTTC

J: TRBJ2-1
V: TRBV12-5
size: NA
D: NA
CDR3: CASGPPGLHNEQFF
DNA: TGTGCTAGTGGTCCGCCGGGGCTGCACAATGAGCAGTTCTTC

J: TRBJ2-2
V: TRBV5-1
size: few
D: NA
CDR3: CASSASGFRGTGELFF
DNA: TGCGCCAGCAGCGCATCAGGGTTTAGAGGCACCGGGGAGCTGTTTTTT

J: TRBJ1-4
V: TRBV19
size: NA
D: NA
CDR3: CASSIGQTTNEKLFF
DNA: TGTGCCAGTAGTATCGGACAGACAACTAATGAAAAACTGTTTTTT

J: TRBJ2-5
V: TRBV12-3/TRBV12-4
size: many
D: TRBD2
CDR3: CASIGGTSGLEETQYF
DNA: TGTGCCAGCATCGGCGGGACTAGCGGTCTCGAAGAGACCCAGTACTTC

J: TRBJ2-7
V: TRBV27
size: NA
D: NA
CDR3: CASSTGAGVYEQYF
DNA: TGTGCCAGCAGTACGGGCGCAGGGGTCTACGAGCAGTACTTC